This TCR beta chain was recorded in a study of blood T cell repertoires in COVID-19. TCRdb's table, derived via immunoSEQ multiplex PCR, lists solely in-frame clones and lacks some. The table lists around 37,000 clones, 87% of them singletons. The source is a man between 50 and 59 years old with active or convalescent COVID-19. Material: peripheral blood.

CDR3: CASSPRGTGGDQPQHF. Here the CDR3 DNA reads TGTGCCAGCAGTCCCCGCGGGACAGGGGGCGATCAGCCCCAGCATTTT. This chain connects TRBV27 to TRBJ1-5; 12 nucleotides match TRBD1. V lost 5 bases and J lost 5; bases outside the gene matches: 7. CDR3 length: 16 amino acids. Germline V gene data show CDR1 as MNHEY and CDR2 as SMNVEV (reference sequence).